This T cell receptor (beta chain) was recovered during a study of T cells in Graves' hyperthyroidism and ophthalmopathy. Study findings and constraints: Ophthalmopathy got predicted by the model a median 6.5 months before its onset.

This clonotype appeared a few times. As yet, its antigen is unknown. Trimming left V 7 bases short and J 5 bases short, with 20 bases between. From germline, CDR1 is MGHDK and CDR2 SYGVNS. The CDR3 spans 15 residues. RNA transcripts were the template for amplifying TCR beta CDR3 regions. The study used the HTBI primer set for a first-round RT-PCR of the TCR CDR3. TCRdb independently ran MiXCR on the multiplex PCR reads; one entry per CDR3 protein. This table holds hundreds of thousands of distinct CDR3 sequences, around 13% found once. The sequence was obtained from a woman aged 40 to 50 with Graves' hyperthyroidism. What was sequenced was blood. J is TRBJ1-1 and V is TRBV25-1; TRBD1 might be the D (6 bases). The CDR3 DNA follows: TGTGCCAGCACCGCATCCGGGGGGGGCGGGACTGAAGCTTTCTTT. It specifies CASTASGGGGTEAFF.